One sample yielded the 12 T cell receptor beta chains listed below, sequenced in a study of shared clonotypes between healthy human individuals. Assay used: immunoSEQ multiplex PCR; TCRdb lists only in-frame clones, some missing. The sample includes some 2.3 million clones, approximately 93% of them seen just once. Material for sequencing was naive CD4+ T cells from PBMCs. As for subset: CD45RA+ positively selected. The receptors here all came from a young man in good health. Some clones in this sample may be carry-over from other donors' samples.

The chain couples TRBV27 to TRBJ2-3; no reliable D call. This CDR3 comprises 8 residues. V lost 8 bases to trimming and J lost 10 bases, with 4 bases between them. Germline CDR1 and CDR2: MNHEY and SMNVEV (reference sequence). This CDR3 is CASWPQYF. The CDR3 nucleotides are TGTGCCAGCTGGCCGCAGTATTTT.

A word on this clone: At the DNA level, this CDR3 is encoded by other sequences in the same sample as well. This sequence joins TRBV5-1 and TRBJ2-7; TRBD1 matches 9 bases. V shed 0 bases and J 2 bases; nucleotides not matched to a gene: 6. This CDR3 comprises 16 residues. In germline, CDR1 is SGHRS, CDR2 YFSETQ. The CDR3 loop reads CASSLGPGTGTYEQYF. The CDR3 DNA sequence: TGCGCCAGCAGCTTGGGTCCCGGGACAGGGACCTACGAGCAGTACTTC.

The chain joins TRBV29-1 to TRBJ2-5, with D possibly being TRBD2 (5 bases). There are 12 residues in the CDR3. The V and J ends lost 5 bases and 5 bases respectively, with 12 bases between them. Looked up from germline, CDR1 is SQVTM and CDR2 is ANQGSEA. The CDR3 nucleotides are TGCAGCGTTCAGGAGACGGGGGAGACCCAGTACTTC. Protein sequence: CSVQETGETQYF.

Points on this clone: Other DNA sequences of this sample code for an identical CDR3. The V and J genes are TRBV7-9 and TRBJ2-1; D is perhaps TRBD2 (6 bases). CDR3 length: 17 amino acids. Trimming took 1 base from V and 2 from J, leaving 15 bases between them. Germline values: CDR1 SEHNR, CDR2 FQNEAQ (reference sequence). The CDR3 DNA follows: TGTGCCAGCAGCTTAGGTGGGTTCGGGAGTACCTACAATGAGCAGTTCTTC. Protein: CASSLGGFGSTYNEQFF.

The J gene is TRBJ1-2, the V gene TRBV6-1; 10 nucleotides match TRBD1. The CDR3 extends over 15 amino acids. Germline assignment: CDR1 MNHNS and CDR2 SASEGT. V gave up 3 bases and J gave up 8 bases; unmatched junction bases: 9. This chain's CDR3 is CASSDGTGVRRGYTF. Written as DNA, the CDR3 is TGTGCCAGCAGTGATGGGACAGGGGTTCGACGAGGCTACACCTTC.

This clone was observed a few times. This chain links TRBV29-1 with TRBJ2-7; TRBD1 agrees at 9 bases. CDR3 length equals 14 residues. After removal of 7 bases from V and 5 bases from J, the junction contained 12 bases not matched to a gene. Germline CDR1 SQVTM, CDR2 ANQGSEA. The CDR3 loop reads CSALRDRASHEQYF. CDR3 nucleotide sequence: TGCAGCGCGTTAAGGGACAGGGCATCCCACGAGCAGTACTTC.

The chain carries TRBV6-5 and TRBJ2-7, with D perhaps matching TRBD1 or TRBD2 (5 bases each). CDR1 is MNHEY and CDR2 is SVGAGI in the germline V gene. V was clipped by 0 bases and J by 0 bases, with 12 bases between them. The CDR3 has 16 residues. Written as DNA, the CDR3 is TGTGCCAGCAGTTACTCGTTGGGGGTAAGCTCCTACGAGCAGTACTTC. It yields the protein CASSYSLGVSSYEQYF.

V is TRBV30 and J is TRBJ1-2; 11 positions agree with TRBD1. The CDR3 extends over 15 amino acids. Looked up from germline, CDR1 is GTSNPN and CDR2 is SVGIG (reference sequence). J lost 11 bases, V lost 2 bases, and 13 bases had no gene match. The CDR3 reads CAWSQNPGQGVGYTF. CDR3 DNA: TGTGCCTGGAGTCAAAACCCGGGACAGGGGGTTGGGTACACCTTC.

The gene calls are TRBV30 and TRBJ2-2, with TRBD1 as a possible D gene (6 bases). Germline V gives CDR1 GTSNPN, CDR2 SVGIG (reference sequence). V was clipped by 2 bases and J by 1 base, with 8 bases between them. The CDR3 contains 14 residues. In DNA, the CDR3 is TGTGCCTGGAGTCCGGGACAGAACACCGGGGAGCTGTTTTTT. Protein: CAWSPGQNTGELFF. The whole variable domain, remainder taken from reference TRBV30 and TRBJ2-2, is SQTIHQWPATLVQPVGSPLSLECTVEGTSNPNLYWYRQAAGRGLQLLFYSVGIGQISSEVPQNLSASRPQDRQFILSSKKLLLSDSGFYLCAWSPGQNTGELFFGEGSRLTVL.

The chain is built from TRBV2 and TRBJ2-3; the D gene could be TRBD1 or TRBD2 (6 bases each). The CDR3 has 16 residues. Trimming took 6 bases from V and 4 from J, leaving 20 bases between them. CDR1 is SNHLY and CDR2 is FYNNEI in the germline V gene. The CDR3 spells CASRTRGPNRADTQYF. The CDR3 DNA is TGTGCCAGCAGAACACGGGGGCCTAATCGAGCAGATACGCAGTATTTT.

The genes are TRBV2 and TRBJ2-5, with D possibly matching TRBD1 (5 bases). CDR1 SNHLY and CDR2 FYNNEI come from the germline V gene. CDR3 length: 15 amino acids. The germline V and J ends were trimmed by 5 bases and 1 base, with 14 bases remaining between them. The DNA of the CDR3 is TGTGCCAGCAGTAACTACAGGACGGTCCAAGAGACCCAGTACTTC. This sequence encodes CASSNYRTVQETQYF. Supplemented by reference TRBV2 and TRBJ2-5, the full variable domain reads EPEVTQTPSHQVTQMGQEVILRCVPISNHLYFYWYRQILGQKVEFLVSFYNNEISEKSEIFDDQFSVERPDGSNFTLKIRSTKLEDSAMYFCASSNYRTVQETQYFGPGTRLLVL.

This chain connects TRBV13 to TRBJ2-7; possible D gene TRBD1, 6 bases. V lost 4 bases and J lost 2, with 15 bases in between. The CDR3 contains 15 residues. CDR1 is PRHDT and CDR2 is FYEKMQ in the germline V gene (reference sequence). Here the CDR3 DNA reads TGTGCCAGCAGCTCTAAACAGGGTTCCCCCTACGAGCAGTACTTC. Translated, it gives CASSSKQGSPYEQYF. Together with reference TRBV13 and TRBJ2-7, the CDR3 gives the full variable domain: AAGVIQSPRHLIKEKRETATLKCYPIPRHDTVYWYQQGPGQDPQFLISFYEKMQSDKGSIPDRFSAQQFSDYHSELNMSSLELGDSALYFCASSSKQGSPYEQYFGPGTRLTVT.